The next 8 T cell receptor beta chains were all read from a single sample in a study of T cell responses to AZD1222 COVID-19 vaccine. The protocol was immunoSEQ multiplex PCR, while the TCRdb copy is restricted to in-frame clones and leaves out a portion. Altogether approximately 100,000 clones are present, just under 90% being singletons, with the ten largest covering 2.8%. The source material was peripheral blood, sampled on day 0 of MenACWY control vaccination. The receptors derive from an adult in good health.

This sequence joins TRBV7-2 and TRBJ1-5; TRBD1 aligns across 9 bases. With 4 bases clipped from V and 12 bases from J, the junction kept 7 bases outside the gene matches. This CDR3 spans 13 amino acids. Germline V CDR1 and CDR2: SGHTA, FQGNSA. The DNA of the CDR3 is TGTGCCAGCAGCTATCCCGGGACAGGGATCCAGCATTTT. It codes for CASSYPGTGIQHF. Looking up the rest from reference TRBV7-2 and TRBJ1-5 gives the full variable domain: GAGVSQSPSNKVTEKGKDVELRCDPISGHTALYWYRQSLGQGLEFLIYFQGNSAPDKSGLPSDRFSAERTGGSVSTLTIQRTQQEDSAVYLCASSYPGTGIQHFGDGTRLSIL.

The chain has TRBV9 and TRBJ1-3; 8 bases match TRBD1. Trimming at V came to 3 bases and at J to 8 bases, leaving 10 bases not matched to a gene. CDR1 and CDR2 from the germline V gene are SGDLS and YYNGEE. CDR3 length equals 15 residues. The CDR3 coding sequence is TGTGCCAGCAGCGCCGGGGGGCAGGGGGCTCACACCATATATTTT. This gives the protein CASSAGGQGAHTIYF.

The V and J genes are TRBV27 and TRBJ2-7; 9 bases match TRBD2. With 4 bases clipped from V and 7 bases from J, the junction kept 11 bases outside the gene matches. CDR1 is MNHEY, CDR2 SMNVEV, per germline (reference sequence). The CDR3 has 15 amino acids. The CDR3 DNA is TGTGCCAGCAGTTCTCCCGATAGCGGGGGAAGAGAGCAGTACTTC. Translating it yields CASSSPDSGGREQYF.

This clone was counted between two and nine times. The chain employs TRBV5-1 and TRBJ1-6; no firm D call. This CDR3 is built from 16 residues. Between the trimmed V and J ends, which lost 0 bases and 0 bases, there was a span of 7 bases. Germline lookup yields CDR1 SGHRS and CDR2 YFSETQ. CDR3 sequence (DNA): TGCGCCAGCAGCTTGGGGGCGAGCTCCTATAATTCACCCCTCCACTTT. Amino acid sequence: CASSLGASSYNSPLHF.

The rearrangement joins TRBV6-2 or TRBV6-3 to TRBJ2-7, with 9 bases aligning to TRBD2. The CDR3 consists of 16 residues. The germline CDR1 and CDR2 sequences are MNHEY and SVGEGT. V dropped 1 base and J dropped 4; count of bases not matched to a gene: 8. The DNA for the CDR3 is TGTGCCAGCAGTTACTTCGCGACTAGCGGTGGATACGAGCAGTACTTC. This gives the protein CASSYFATSGGYEQYF.

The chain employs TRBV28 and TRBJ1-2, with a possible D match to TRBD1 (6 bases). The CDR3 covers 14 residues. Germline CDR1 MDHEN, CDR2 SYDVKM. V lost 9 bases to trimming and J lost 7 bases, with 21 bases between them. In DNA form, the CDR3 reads TGTGCCAGTACCGGGGACACGAAAGGTAGTGGCTACACCTTC. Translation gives CASTGDTKGSGYTF.

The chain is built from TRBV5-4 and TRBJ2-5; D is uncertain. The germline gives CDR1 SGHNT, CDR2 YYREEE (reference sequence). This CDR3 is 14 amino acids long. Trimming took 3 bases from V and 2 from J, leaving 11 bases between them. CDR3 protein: CASSSRLGQETQYF. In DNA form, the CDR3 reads TGTGCCAGCAGCTCTAGATTGGGGCAAGAGACCCAGTACTTC.

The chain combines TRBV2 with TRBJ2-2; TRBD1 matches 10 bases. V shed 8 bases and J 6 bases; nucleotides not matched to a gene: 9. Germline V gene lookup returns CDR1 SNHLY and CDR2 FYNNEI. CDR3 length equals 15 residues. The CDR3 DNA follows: TGTGCCAGCCGATTACGGACAGGGGGGGCCGGGGAGCTGTTTTTT. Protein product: CASRLRTGGAGELFF.